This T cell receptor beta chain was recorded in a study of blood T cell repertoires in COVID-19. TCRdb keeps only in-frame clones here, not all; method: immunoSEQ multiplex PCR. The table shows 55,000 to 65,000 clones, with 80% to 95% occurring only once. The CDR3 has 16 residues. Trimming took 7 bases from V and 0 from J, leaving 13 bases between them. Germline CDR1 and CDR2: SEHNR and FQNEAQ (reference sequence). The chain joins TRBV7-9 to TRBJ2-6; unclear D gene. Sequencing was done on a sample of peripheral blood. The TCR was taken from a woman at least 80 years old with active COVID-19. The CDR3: CASTSRSGSGANVLTF. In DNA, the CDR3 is TGTGCCAGCACCTCCCGGTCGGGCTCTGGGGCCAACGTCCTGACTTTC.